The next 20 T cell receptor beta chains were all read from a single sample in a study of early T cells in non-severe SARS-CoV-2 infection. TCRdb ran MiXCR on the 5' RACE reads and lists one entry per CDR3 protein. The sample yields fewer than 75,000 distinct CDR3 sequences, 20% to 25% seen once. Specimen: whole blood, collected at baseline. The receptor set was obtained from an adult who was a healthcare worker with PCR-confirmed SARS-CoV-2 infection or an uninfected control (not recorded which).

This clonotype was picked up a small number of times. This chain joins TRBV9 and TRBJ1-1; D not resolved. There are 13 residues in the CDR3. Germline loops: CDR1 SGDLS, CDR2 YYNGEE. V lost 0 bases to trimming and J lost 0 bases, with 3 bases between them. The CDR3 spells CASSVAVNTEAFF. DNA of the CDR3: TGTGCCAGCAGCGTAGCCGTGAACACTGAAGCTTTCTTT.

The chain recombines TRBV18 with TRBJ1-1; D is unclear. Per the germline V gene, CDR1 is KGHSH and CDR2 is LQKENI. V lost 3 bases and J lost 6, with 14 bases in between. The CDR3 covers 14 residues. CDR3 in amino acids: CASSPGAGEAEAFF. For the CDR3, the DNA is TGTGCCAGCTCACCGGGCGCCGGTGAGGCTGAAGCTTTCTTT.

This clonotype has ten or more counts. J is TRBJ2-1 and V is TRBV2, with no clear D. This CDR3 comprises 13 residues. Germline-derived CDR1 and CDR2 are SNHLY and FYNNEI. Trimming removed 6 bases from V and 5 bases from J, with 11 bases in between. This CDR3 is CASSPDGDNEQFF. For the CDR3, the DNA is TGTGCCAGCAGCCCGGACGGAGACAATGAGCAGTTCTTC.

The rearrangement joins TRBV2 to TRBJ1-5; the match to TRBD1 covers 7 bases. This CDR3 has 16 amino acids. Germline CDR1 and CDR2: SNHLY and FYNNEI. J gave up 0 bases and V 5 bases, and 7 bases lay outside the gene matches. The DNA of the CDR3 is TGTGCCAGCAGTCCCACAGGGGCCTATAGCAATCAGCCCCAGCATTTT. Protein: CASSPTGAYSNQPQHF.

The sample holds many counts of this clonotype. This chain links TRBV5-4 with TRBJ1-5; D unresolved. Germline CDR1 SGHNT, CDR2 YYREEE (reference sequence). The CDR3 consists of 13 residues. V lost 3 bases to trimming and J lost 3 bases, with 7 bases between them. DNA for the CDR3: TGTGCCAGCAGCTCCAACCCCAATCAGCCCCAGCATTTT. It is translated as CASSSNPNQPQHF.

This clonotype occurred many times. This chain connects TRBV7-8 to TRBJ1-2, with D unclear. From germline, CDR1 is SGHVS and CDR2 FQNEAQ. This CDR3 comprises 12 residues. Trimming removed 6 bases at V and 4 bases at J, with 9 bases between. CDR3: CASRPLGYGYTF. The DNA of the CDR3 is TGTGCCAGCAGGCCATTGGGCTATGGCTACACCTTC.

This clonotype was observed many times. The rearrangement links TRBV12-3 or TRBV12-4 to TRBJ2-1; 7 nucleotides align to TRBD1. Germline trimming cut 7 bases from V and 12 bases from J; bases unmatched to any gene: 15. There are 14 residues in the CDR3. The CDR3 reads CASTQGTATRGQFF. CDR3 in DNA: TGTGCCAGCACCCAGGGGACAGCCACTCGAGGGCAGTTCTTC.

This clonotype has just a few counts. J is TRBJ2-7 and V is TRBV11-2; 9 bases match TRBD1. The CDR3 covers 15 residues. Germline CDR1 reads SGHAT; CDR2 reads FQNNGV. Trimming at V came to 1 base and at J to 3 bases, leaving 4 bases not matched to a gene. The CDR3 DNA sequence: TGTGCCAGCAGCTTAGCCGGGACAGGGATCTACGAGCAGTACTTC. Its translation: CASSLAGTGIYEQYF.

This clonotype showed up just a few times. The chain recombines TRBV11-2 with TRBJ1-6, with D unclear. Germline V gives CDR1 SGHAT, CDR2 FQNNGV. With 2 bases removed from V and 4 bases from J, the gap between germline ends came to 9 bases. The CDR3 sequence is 15 residues long. The CDR3 loop is CASSLSGVYNSPLHF. In DNA form, the CDR3 reads TGTGCCAGCAGCTTAAGCGGGGTTTATAATTCACCCCTCCACTTT. Complete variable domain (other parts from reference TRBV11-2 and TRBJ1-6): EAGVAQSPRYKIIEKRQSVAFWCNPISGHATLYWYQQILGQGPKLLIQFQNNGVVDDSQLPKDRFSAERLKGVDSTLKIQPAKLEDSAVYLCASSLSGVYNSPLHFGNGTRLTVT.

This clonotype was recorded a few times. CDR3 in DNA: TGTGCCAGCAGCTTGTCTAGCGGGGGGGGCAATGAGCAGTTCTTC. Amino acid sequence: CASSLSSGGGNEQFF. The chain combines TRBV5-4 with TRBJ2-1; 12 nucleotides align to TRBD2. Germline lookup yields CDR1 SGHNT and CDR2 YYREEE (reference sequence). CDR3 length: 15 residues. J gave up 6 bases and V 1 base, and 2 bases lay outside the gene matches.

The chain couples TRBV3-1 to TRBJ1-1; D gene uncertain. Germline CDR1 reads LGHDT; CDR2 reads YNNKEL (reference sequence). Deletions cut 0 bases from V and 7 bases from J, with 6 bases between. The CDR3 runs to 12 residues. CDR3 sequence (DNA): TGTGCCAGCAGCCAAGAGTCAGGTGAAGCTTTCTTT. Amino acids: CASSQESGEAFF. The variable domain in full, completed from reference TRBV3-1 and TRBJ1-1, reads DTAVSQTPKYLVTQMGNDKSIKCEQNLGHDTMYWYKQDSKKFLKIMFSYNNKELIINETVPNRFSPKSPDKAHLNLHINSLELGDSAVYFCASSQESGEAFFGQGTRLTVV.

The chain couples TRBV5-4 to TRBJ1-6; D ambiguous. Germline assignment: CDR1 SGHNT and CDR2 YYREEE (reference sequence). This CDR3 has 14 amino acids. Trimming stripped 6 bases from V and 4 bases from J, with 11 bases between. CDR3 coding DNA: TGTGCCAGCAAAACGGCGCAATATAATTCACCCCTCCACTTT. Translated: CASKTAQYNSPLHF.

A few counts support this clonotype. This rearrangement joins TRBV7-9 to TRBJ2-3; TRBD1 is a possible D gene (5 bases). Germline CDR1 reads SEHNR; CDR2 reads FQNEAQ (reference sequence). Between the trimmed V and J ends, which lost 7 bases and 4 bases, there was a span of 15 bases. The CDR3 totals 14 residues. The CDR3 region has the DNA TGTGCCAGCACCCCCAAGGGGCCCCCAGATACGCAGTATTTT. It translates to CASTPKGPPDTQYF.

The rearrangement joins TRBV11-2 to TRBJ2-7; tentatively, D is TRBD2 (6 bases). CDR1 is SGHAT, CDR2 FQNNGV, per germline. The CDR3 has 15 residues. V lost 4 bases, J lost 6 bases, and 19 bases lay in between. CDR3 protein: CASSSPRLVGSEQYF. CDR3 bases: TGTGCCAGCAGCTCCCCAAGACTAGTGGGTAGCGAGCAGTACTTC.

This clonotype came up a few times. The chain links TRBV7-9 to TRBJ2-7; D ambiguous. This CDR3 spans 12 amino acids. Trimming removed 3 bases from V and 9 bases from J, with 12 bases in between. Germline assignment: CDR1 SEHNR and CDR2 FQNEAQ (reference sequence). CDR3: CASSFLVDVQYF. DNA for the CDR3: TGTGCCAGCAGCTTCCTCGTCGATGTGCAGTACTTC.

This clonotype has only a few counts. The V and J genes are TRBV10-1 and TRBJ2-1, with 15 bases fitting TRBD2. The CDR3 loop spans 14 amino acids. The germline V gene encodes CDR1 WNHNN and CDR2 SYGVQD (reference sequence). Germline trimming cut 6 bases from V and 14 bases from J; bases unmatched to any gene: 8. The CDR3 DNA sequence: TGCGCCAGCAGCCTGGGGACTAGCGGGGGGCCGGAGTTCTTC. Its protein product is CASSLGTSGGPEFF.

This clonotype was observed a handful of times. The rearrangement joins TRBV12-3 or TRBV12-4 to TRBJ2-5, with D perhaps given as TRBD1 or TRBD2 (5 bases each). The CDR3 sequence is 13 residues long. Trimming cost V 4 bases and J 10 bases, with 16 bases left between them. The CDR3 here is CASSYPRGRDQYF. The CDR3 DNA reads TGTGCCAGCAGTTACCCCCGGGGCCGCGACCAGTACTTC.

This clonotype was observed a few times. V gene TRBV18 combines with J gene TRBJ2-6; D gene unclear. This CDR3 comprises 17 residues. V was trimmed by 0 bases and J by 2 bases, leaving 11 bases between them. Germline V gene data show CDR1 as KGHSH and CDR2 as LQKENI. The CDR3 coding sequence is TGTGCCAGCTCACCACCGGGGTTGAGTGCTGGGGCCAACGTCCTGACTTTC. Translated: CASSPPGLSAGANVLTF.

This chain connects TRBV6-5 to TRBJ1-5; a weak D match, TRBD1 (6 bases). CDR1 and CDR2 (germline): MNHEY, SVGAGI. Trimming removed 6 bases at V and 7 bases at J, with 19 bases between. There are 15 residues in the CDR3. The CDR3 loop is CASSRRRGAGQPQHF. As DNA, the CDR3 is TGTGCCAGCAGCCGCCGCAGGGGTGCGGGCCAGCCCCAGCATTTT.

This clonotype occurred a few times. This sequence joins TRBV10-3 and TRBJ1-2, with D unresolved. The CDR3 consists of 14 residues. The V and J ends lost 3 bases and 2 bases respectively, with 10 bases between them. Per the germline V gene, CDR1 is ENHRY and CDR2 is SYGVKD. The CDR3: CAISEKQANYGYTF. The CDR3 DNA reads as TGTGCCATCAGTGAAAAGCAAGCCAACTATGGCTACACCTTC.